The 13 T cell receptor beta chains listed next were all sequenced from one sample in a study of blood T cell repertoires in COVID-19. The protocol was immunoSEQ multiplex PCR, while the TCRdb copy is restricted to in-frame clones and leaves out a portion. The table lists about 200,000 clones, 88% of them singletons. Sequenced sample: peripheral blood. The receptors come from a man aged 18 to 30 with active or convalescent COVID-19.

This clone came up once. This rearrangement joins TRBV2 to TRBJ2-1; 12 bases fit TRBD2. Germline-derived CDR1 and CDR2 are SNHLY and FYNNEI. J gave up 8 bases and V 2 bases, and 10 bases lay outside the gene matches. The length of the CDR3 is 17 residues. The CDR3 DNA follows: TGTGCCAGCAGTGAAACTTCTAGCGGGAGGGCCCTAGATGAGCAGTTCTTC. Translation: CASSETSSGRALDEQFF.

The chain links TRBV7-2 to TRBJ2-2; D ambiguous. V shed 1 base and J shed 2 bases, with 5 bases lying between them. Germline CDR1 is SGHTA and CDR2 is FQGNSA. This CDR3 contains 14 residues. As DNA, the CDR3 is TGTGCCAGCAGCTTAGAGCGAAACACCGGGGAGCTGTTTTTT. Residues: CASSLERNTGELFF.

This clone was detected only once. The V and J genes are TRBV5-1 and TRBJ2-5; D is perhaps TRBD1 (5 bases). Germline loops: CDR1 SGHRS, CDR2 YFSETQ. The CDR3 has 15 residues. The V end lost 0 bases, the J end lost 0 bases, and 9 bases lay between the germline ends. The CDR3 DNA sequence: TGCGCCAGCAGCTTGGCGGCAGGGAACCAAGAGACCCAGTACTTC. Translated: CASSLAAGNQETQYF.

This chain joins TRBV18 and TRBJ2-7; D remains ambiguous. The germline CDR1 and CDR2 sequences are KGHSH and LQKENI. This CDR3 spans 11 amino acids. V was cut by 8 bases and J by 1 base, with 6 bases left in between. The CDR3, as DNA: TGTGCCAGCCGCCGGTCCTACGAGCAGTACTTC. Encoded protein: CASRRSYEQYF.

This clone has a single count. The chain recombines TRBV10-3 with TRBJ1-5; D call uncertain. The CDR3 extends over 14 amino acids. CDR1 is ENHRY, CDR2 SYGVKD, per germline. V lost 10 bases and J 3 bases, leaving 16 bases between the germline ends. The CDR3 region has the DNA TGTGCCACCCAATCAGCAGGTCCCAATCAGCCCCAGCATTTT. This translates into CATQSAGPNQPQHF.

The rearrangement uses TRBV7-2 and TRBJ2-7; 14 bases are a match to TRBD2. Germline CDR1 is SGHTA and CDR2 is FQGNSA. Germline trimming cut 5 bases from V and 8 bases from J; bases unmatched to any gene: 14. The CDR3 length is 17 residues. The CDR3 coding sequence is TGTGCCAGCAGCCCAGGACTAGCGGGAGGCGCTGAAGAGAAGCAGTACTTC. Protein: CASSPGLAGGAEEKQYF.

V is TRBV7-3 and J is TRBJ2-3; 9 bases agree with TRBD2. With V trimmed by 4 bases and J by 6 bases, 8 bases remained unmatched. The CDR3 runs to 15 residues. Germline CDR1 is SGHTA and CDR2 is FQGTGA. The CDR3 here is CASSSVAGVWDTQYF. CDR3 nucleotides: TGTGCCAGCAGCTCTGTAGCGGGAGTTTGGGATACGCAGTATTTT.

The genes are TRBV6-5 and TRBJ1-4; D remains ambiguous. V shed 10 bases and J shed 2 bases, with 11 bases lying between them. This CDR3 is 13 amino acids long. Germline assignment: CDR1 MNHEY and CDR2 SVGAGI. The CDR3: CATAGFTNEKLFF. The CDR3 nucleotides are TGTGCCACGGCGGGATTTACTAATGAAAAACTGTTTTTT.

This chain uses TRBV6-5 with TRBJ1-2, with 7 bases lining up with TRBD1. After removal of 7 bases from V and 4 bases from J, the junction contained 3 bases not matched to a gene. CDR3 length equals 12 residues. Germline assignment: CDR1 MNHEY and CDR2 SVGAGI. The CDR3 sequence is CASIDRAYGYTF. DNA for the CDR3: TGTGCCAGCATCGACAGGGCCTATGGCTACACCTTC.

V is TRBV27 and J is TRBJ2-2; D unclear. The CDR3 spans 14 residues. V lost 2 bases and J lost 2, with 6 bases in between. Germline-derived CDR1 and CDR2 are MNHEY and SMNVEV (reference sequence). Here the CDR3 reads CASSLLLNTGELFF. For the CDR3, the DNA is TGTGCCAGCAGTTTACTTCTAAACACCGGGGAGCTGTTTTTT.

The rearrangement links TRBV18 to TRBJ2-2; the D gene is possibly TRBD1 (5 bases). Trimming cost V 3 bases and J 5 bases, with 19 bases left between them. CDR3 length: 17 amino acids. CDR1 KGHSH and CDR2 LQKENI come from the germline V gene. Here the CDR3 reads CASSPESGFEPTGELFF. The CDR3 DNA reads TGTGCCAGCTCACCGGAGTCAGGGTTCGAGCCTACCGGGGAGCTGTTTTTT.

The chain recombines TRBV27 with TRBJ1-2; 7 nucleotides align to TRBD1. The CDR3 extends over 14 amino acids. Trimming took 4 bases from V and 4 from J; bases not matched to a gene: 6. Looked up from germline, CDR1 is MNHEY and CDR2 is SMNVEV (reference sequence). The CDR3 loop reads CASSWEAGGYGYTF. The DNA of the CDR3 is TGTGCCAGCAGTTGGGAGGCAGGGGGCTATGGCTACACCTTC.

In this sample, this clone turned up a few times. The rearrangement uses TRBV19 and TRBJ1-5; 8 bases are a match to TRBD1. Germline V gene data show CDR1 as LNHDA and CDR2 as SQIVND (reference sequence). V was pared by 0 bases and J by 11 bases, with 9 bases of the junction left unmatched. The CDR3 runs to 15 residues. CDR3 nucleotide sequence: TGTGCCAGTAGTATAGATCTCACAGGGGGTCGGGCCCAGCATTTT. It yields the protein CASSIDLTGGRAQHF.